The 13 T cell receptor beta chains below were found in one sample sequenced in a study of OX40 agonist ivuxolimab in advanced cancers. The repertoire was sequenced with immunoSEQ multiplex PCR; TCRdb's copy has only in-frame clones and lacks some. Of 66,000 or so clones in the sample, roughly 73% are singletons; the top ten hold 1.6%. Material: CD4+ or CD8+ T cells sorted from blood, obtained in a trial of the OX40 agonist ivuxolimab. The origin of the receptors is an adult with an advanced solid tumor such as melanoma, head and neck, liver or kidney cancer.

This clone showed up many times. The chain couples TRBV2 to TRBJ2-7; maybe TRBD1 (5 bases). The CDR3 sequence is 14 residues long. CDR1 and CDR2 (germline): SNHLY, FYNNEI. V gave up 2 bases and J gave up 3 bases, with 11 bases separating them. The CDR3 DNA reads TGTGCCAGCAGTGAAAACAGTGACAGCTACGAGCAGTACTTC. Translation: CASSENSDSYEQYF.

This clone is categorized as medium-sized. The chain links TRBV2 to TRBJ1-2, with TRBD1 identical over 12 bases. J gave up 8 bases and V 4 bases, and 8 bases lay outside the gene matches. The germline V gene encodes CDR1 SNHLY and CDR2 FYNNEI. The CDR3 contains 15 residues. The CDR3 DNA reads as TGTGCCAGCAGTGCTCCCGGGACAGGGGGCAAAGGCTACACCTTC. Its translation is CASSAPGTGGKGYTF.

This clone was counted between two and nine times. The V and J genes are TRBV11-2 and TRBJ1-1, with D possibly being TRBD1 (5 bases). Trimming removed 7 bases at V and 8 bases at J, with 14 bases between. The length of the CDR3 is 12 residues. Germline lookup yields CDR1 SGHAT and CDR2 FQNNGV. CDR3: CASNQLQEEAFF. The CDR3 DNA reads as TGTGCCAGCAACCAATTACAGGAGGAAGCTTTCTTT.

This chain connects TRBV5-1 to TRBJ1-4; a possible D gene is TRBD1 (5 bases). Germline CDR1 reads SGHRS; CDR2 reads YFSETQ. Trimming stripped 6 bases from V and 4 bases from J, with 16 bases between. The CDR3 totals 15 residues. The CDR3, as DNA: TGCGCCAGCACTCTCGGGGGAGGAAATAATGAAAAACTGTTTTTT. Translating gives CASTLGGGNNEKLFF.

The chain is built from TRBV5-1 and TRBJ2-3, with 14 bases matching TRBD2. There are 19 residues in the CDR3. Germline lookup yields CDR1 SGHRS and CDR2 YFSETQ. J gave up 6 bases and V 4 bases, and 16 bases lay outside the gene matches. Written as DNA, the CDR3 is TGCGCCAGCAGCGCCGGGACTAGCGGGAGTTCGGGTATCTACGATACGCAGTATTTT. This gives the protein CASSAGTSGSSGIYDTQYF.

The chain recombines TRBV18 with TRBJ1-2; D possibly corresponds to TRBD1 (5 bases). This CDR3 contains 13 residues. Trimming shortened V by 3 bases and J by 8 bases, and 13 bases separated the two germline ends. In germline, CDR1 is KGHSH, CDR2 LQKENI. The CDR3 DNA follows: TGTGCCAGCTCACCGGACATGGGAGGGGGCTACACCTTC. Protein product: CASSPDMGGGYTF.

V usage is TRBV5-4 and J usage is TRBJ2-3; 8 nucleotides agree with TRBD2. J lost 2 bases, V lost 4 bases, and 18 bases had no gene match. The CDR3 is made up of 19 amino acids. Germline CDR1 and CDR2: SGHNT and YYREEE (reference sequence). The CDR3 DNA reads TGTGCCAGCAGCGCCCCCTTCGGGAGGGTGGGGTGGGTCACAGATACGCAGTATTTT. It is translated as CASSAPFGRVGWVTDTQYF.

The J gene is TRBJ1-2, the V gene TRBV6-5, with D unclear. Germline V gives CDR1 MNHEY, CDR2 SVGAGI. V was cut by 4 bases and J by 7 bases, with 16 bases left in between. This CDR3 contains 14 residues. This CDR3 reads CASSFSRSMSGYTF. CDR3 in DNA: TGTGCCAGCAGTTTCTCCCGGAGCATGTCTGGCTACACCTTC.

The V call is TRBV2, the J call TRBJ1-2; D is undetermined. In germline, CDR1 is SNHLY, CDR2 FYNNEI. The V gene lost 5 bases and the J gene lost 4 bases, with 11 bases spanning the gap. CDR3 length equals 13 residues. CDR3 DNA: TGTGCCAGCAGTTCCGGGGTCGCCTATGGCTACACCTTC. It is translated as CASSSGVAYGYTF.

The chain employs TRBV19 and TRBJ1-5, with D possibly being TRBD1 (5 bases). Germline V gene lookup returns CDR1 LNHDA and CDR2 SQIVND (reference sequence). Deletions cut 6 bases from V and 6 bases from J, with 12 bases between. The CDR3 loop spans 13 amino acids. CDR3 region: CASSPQDIQPQHF. CDR3 nucleotide sequence: TGTGCCAGTAGCCCACAGGATATTCAGCCCCAGCATTTT.

The rearrangement joins TRBV30 to TRBJ1-5; no reliable D call. V was clipped by 2 bases and J by 7 bases, with 15 bases between them. CDR1 is GTSNPN and CDR2 is SVGIG in the germline V gene (reference sequence). This CDR3 contains 14 residues. The CDR3 loop is CAWSIKGSVQPQHF. The CDR3 coding sequence is TGTGCCTGGAGTATCAAAGGGTCGGTCCAGCCCCAGCATTTT.

This clone showed up just once. The chain is built from TRBV2 and TRBJ2-6; D gene unclear. The germline CDR1 and CDR2 sequences are SNHLY and FYNNEI. The CDR3 length is 15 residues. The germline V and J ends were trimmed by 7 bases and 2 bases, with 12 bases remaining between them. The CDR3 coding sequence is TGTGCCAGCACCCCAGAGGAGACTGGGGCCAACGTCCTGACTTTC. Its translation is CASTPEETGANVLTF. The variable domain in full, with the rest retrieved from reference TRBV2 and TRBJ2-6, is EPEVTQTPSHQVTQMGQEVILRCVPISNHLYFYWYRQILGQKVEFLVSFYNNEISEKSEIFDDQFSVERPDGSNFTLKIRSTKLEDSAMYFCASTPEETGANVLTFGAGSRLTVL.

This chain connects TRBV30 to TRBJ2-5; no clear D gene. The germline CDR1 and CDR2 sequences are GTSNPN and SVGIG (reference sequence). This CDR3 has 10 residues. The V and J ends lost 3 bases and 4 bases respectively, with 3 bases between them. As DNA, the CDR3 is TGTGCCTGGAGAACAGAGACCCAGTACTTC. Its protein is CAWRTETQYF.